This TCR beta chain was identified in a study of patients and donors after allogeneic stem cell transplantation (TCRdb year 2020). The library was produced with RT-PCR. Instrument on record: NextSeq 550. TCRdb reworked the public reads: Q25 trimming with fastp, MiXCR clone assembly, productive beta chains retained. Every entry covers one CDR3 protein and lists the most common genes and DNA from its rows. The sample contains roughly 8,400 distinct CDR3 sequences, 4% of them found a single time. Of the sample, just under 20% is held by the ten largest clones. There are many counts of this clonotype. Its specific antigen is unknown. No base quality information exists; no much larger clone differs at one position. Input material: blood, either unsorted or a sorted T cell fraction (not recorded which). The sequence was collected from a human donor who was either an allogeneic HSCT recipient or a stem cell or donor lymphocyte infusion donor (not recorded which). It is not recorded whose cells these are; they may come from a transplant donor.

CDR3 region: CASSIASGPYNEQFF. The sequenced DNA is TGCGCCAGCAGCATAGCTAGCGGCCCTTACAATGAGCAGTTCTTC. This receptor chain uses TRBV5-1 and TRBJ2-1, with 7 bases in between that match TRBD2. The CDR3 runs 15 amino acids, cysteine and phenylalanine included. CDR3 DNA is the only sequence kept; it has 45 bases, read in frame from the first base. The germline V gene encodes CDR1 SGHRS and CDR2 YFSETQ. V and J are trimmed by 4 bases and 4 bases, and the gene matches miss 8 bases of the junction. Reference TRBV5-1 and TRBJ2-1 proteins supply the regions before and after the CDR3; the full variable domain is: KAGVTQTPRYLIKTRGQQVTLSCSPISGHRSVSWYQQTPGQGLQFLFEYFSETQRNKGNFPGRFSGRQFSNSRSEMNVSTLELGDSALYLCASSIASGPYNEQFFGPGTRLTVL.